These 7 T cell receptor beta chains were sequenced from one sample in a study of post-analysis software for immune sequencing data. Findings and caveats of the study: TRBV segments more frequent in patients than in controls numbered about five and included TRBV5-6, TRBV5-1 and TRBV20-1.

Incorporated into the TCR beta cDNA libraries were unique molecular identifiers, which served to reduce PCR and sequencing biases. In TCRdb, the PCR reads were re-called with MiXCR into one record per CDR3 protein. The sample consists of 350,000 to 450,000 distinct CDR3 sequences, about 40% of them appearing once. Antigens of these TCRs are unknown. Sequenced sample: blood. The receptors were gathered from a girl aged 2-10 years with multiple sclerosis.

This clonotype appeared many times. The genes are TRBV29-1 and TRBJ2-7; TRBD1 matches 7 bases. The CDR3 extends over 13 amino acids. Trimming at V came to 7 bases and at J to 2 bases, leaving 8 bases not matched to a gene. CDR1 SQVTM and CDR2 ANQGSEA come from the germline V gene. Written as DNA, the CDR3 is TGCAGCGCCGTCCGGGACAGCCCCTACGAGCAGTACTTC. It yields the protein CSAVRDSPYEQYF.

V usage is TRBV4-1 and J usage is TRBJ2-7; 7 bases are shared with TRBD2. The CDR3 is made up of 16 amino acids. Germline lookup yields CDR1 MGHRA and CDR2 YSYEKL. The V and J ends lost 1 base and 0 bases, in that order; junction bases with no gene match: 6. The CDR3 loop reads CASSQGEGGNSYEQYF. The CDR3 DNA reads TGCGCCAGCAGCCAAGGAGAGGGAGGGAACTCCTACGAGCAGTACTTC.

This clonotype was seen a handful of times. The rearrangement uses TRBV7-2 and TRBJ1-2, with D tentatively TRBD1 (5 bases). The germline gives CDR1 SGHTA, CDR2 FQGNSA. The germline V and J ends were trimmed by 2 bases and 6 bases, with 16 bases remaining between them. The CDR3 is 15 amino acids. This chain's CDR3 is CASSLPLGGMDGYTF. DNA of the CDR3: TGTGCCAGCAGCTTACCCCTTGGGGGAATGGATGGCTACACCTTC.

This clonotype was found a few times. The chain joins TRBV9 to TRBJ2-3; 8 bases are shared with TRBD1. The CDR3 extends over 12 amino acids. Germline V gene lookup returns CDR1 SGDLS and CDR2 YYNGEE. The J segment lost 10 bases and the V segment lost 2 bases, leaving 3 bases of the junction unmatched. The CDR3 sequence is CASSVQGAPQYF. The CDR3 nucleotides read TGTGCCAGCAGCGTTCAGGGGGCGCCGCAGTATTTT.

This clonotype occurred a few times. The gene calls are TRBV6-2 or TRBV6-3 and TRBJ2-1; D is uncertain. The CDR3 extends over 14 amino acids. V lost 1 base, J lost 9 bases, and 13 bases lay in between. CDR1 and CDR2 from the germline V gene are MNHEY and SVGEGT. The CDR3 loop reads CASSYYSSSGEQFF. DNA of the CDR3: TGTGCCAGCAGTTACTACAGCTCTTCTGGTGAGCAGTTCTTC.

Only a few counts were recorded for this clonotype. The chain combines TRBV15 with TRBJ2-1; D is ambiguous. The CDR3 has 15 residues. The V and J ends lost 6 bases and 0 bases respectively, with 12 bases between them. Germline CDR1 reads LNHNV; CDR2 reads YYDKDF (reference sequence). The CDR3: CATRRIPSSYNEQFF. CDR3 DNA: TGTGCCACCAGAAGGATCCCAAGCTCCTACAATGAGCAGTTCTTC.

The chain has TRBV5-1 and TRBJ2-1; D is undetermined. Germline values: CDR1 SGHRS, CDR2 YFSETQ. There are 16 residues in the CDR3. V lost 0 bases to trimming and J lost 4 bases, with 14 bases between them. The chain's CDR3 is CASSLAGRSPYNEQFF. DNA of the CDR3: TGCGCCAGCAGCTTGGCGGGCCGCTCTCCGTACAATGAGCAGTTCTTC.